A selection of T cell receptor beta chains follows, all from one sample in a study of T cells in Graves' hyperthyroidism and ophthalmopathy. From the multiplex PCR reads, TCRdb called clonotypes with MiXCR, one entry per CDR3 protein. The profile shows approximately 690,000 distinct CDR3 sequences, roughly 15% of them singletons. The sample comprised blood. Receptors were obtained from a woman between 45 and 65 years old with Graves' ophthalmopathy. Both conserved end residues are part of each CDR3. The D gene is left open where the match is weak. Size tells how often a clone was seen (once, few, many) or the class of an expanded clone, and some rows leave it out.

V gene	D gene	CDR3 length	clone size	J gene	CDR3 protein	CDR3 DNA
TRBV20-1	TRBD1	12	many	TRBJ1-1	CSARRTGVEAFF	TGCAGTGCTCGTCGGACAGGGGTTGAAGCTTTCTTT
TRBV7-9	-	12	few	TRBJ1-1	CASTALNTEAFF	TGTGCCAGCACCGCCCTGAACACTGAAGCTTTCTTT
TRBV5-4	TRBD1	16	-	TRBJ2-2	CASSLSRTGITGELFF	TGTGCCAGCAGCTTGAGTAGGACAGGGATAACCGGGGAGCTGTTTTTT
TRBV28	-	15	many	TRBJ1-4	CASSLLHGQEEKLFF	TGTGCCAGCAGTTTACTACACGGGCAGGAGGAAAAACTGTTTTTT
TRBV11-2	TRBD2	16	many	TRBJ2-1	CASSLGGLAGGNEQFF	TGTGCCAGCAGCTTAGGTGGACTAGCGGGAGGCAATGAGCAGTTCTTC
TRBV7-2	TRBD1	16	many	TRBJ1-1	CASSLASAGGNTEAFF	TGTGCCAGCAGCTTAGCGAGCGCAGGGGGAAACACTGAAGCTTTCTTT
TRBV20-1	TRBD2	14	-	TRBJ2-3	CSATGTSGTDTQYF	TGCAGTGCTACCGGGACTAGCGGCACAGATACGCAGTATTTT
TRBV6-2/TRBV6-3	-	11	many	TRBJ2-1	CASSYVHEQFF	TGTGCCAGCAGTTACGTCCATGAGCAGTTCTTC
TRBV7-2	TRBD2	15	few	TRBJ2-7	CASSLGGGGIYEQYF	TGTGCCAGCAGCTTAGGTGGGGGGGGGATTTACGAGCAGTACTTC
TRBV11-2	TRBD2	19	many	TRBJ2-1	CASSLRTSGFMSSYNEQFF	TGTGCCAGCAGCTTGCGGACTAGCGGGTTCATGAGCTCCTACAATGAGCAGTTCTTC
TRBV28	-	14	few	TRBJ1-6	CASSLPQQNSPLHF	TGTGCCAGCAGTTTACCTCAGCAGAATTCACCCCTCCACTTT
TRBV7-9	TRBD2	15	-	TRBJ2-1	CASSPGLAGVTEQFF	TGTGCCAGCAGCCCTGGACTAGCGGGAGTTACTGAGCAGTTCTTC
TRBV27	TRBD2	15	-	TRBJ2-7	CASHTLGGGDVGQYF	TGTGCCAGCCACACCCTGGGCGGGGGGGACGTTGGGCAGTACTTC
TRBV7-9	-	15	-	TRBJ1-2	CATLGLGGDSYGYTF	TGTGCCACCCTCGGCCTGGGTGGGGACTCCTATGGCTACACCTTC
TRBV2	TRBD2	15	many	TRBJ2-1	CASSEAARGEGEQFF	TGTGCCAGCAGTGAAGCGGCGCGGGGGGAAGGTGAGCAGTTCTTC
TRBV28	-	12	many	TRBJ1-1	CASSPTNTEAFF	TGTGCCAGCAGCCCAACGAACACTGAAGCTTTCTTT